What follows describes a single T cell receptor (beta chain). The data belong to a study of technical replicates of blood from a handful of donors. V was shortened by 0 bases and J by 3 bases, with 9 bases between the two germline ends. The CDR3 extends over 14 amino acids. Germline V CDR1 and CDR2: MNHEY, SVGAGI. Only in-frame clones appear in the TCRdb table, and some are missing; sequencing was by immunoSEQ multiplex PCR. The sample shows tens of thousands of clones, just over 90% of them seen only once. The J gene is TRBJ2-7, the V gene TRBV6-5; a possible D gene is TRBD2 (5 bases). Specimen: T cells isolated from PBMCs. The TCR sequence derives from a human donor in good health. CDR3 in amino acids: CASSYSRASYEQYF. The CDR3 DNA reads as TGTGCCAGCAGTTACTCGAGGGCCAGCTACGAGCAGTACTTC.